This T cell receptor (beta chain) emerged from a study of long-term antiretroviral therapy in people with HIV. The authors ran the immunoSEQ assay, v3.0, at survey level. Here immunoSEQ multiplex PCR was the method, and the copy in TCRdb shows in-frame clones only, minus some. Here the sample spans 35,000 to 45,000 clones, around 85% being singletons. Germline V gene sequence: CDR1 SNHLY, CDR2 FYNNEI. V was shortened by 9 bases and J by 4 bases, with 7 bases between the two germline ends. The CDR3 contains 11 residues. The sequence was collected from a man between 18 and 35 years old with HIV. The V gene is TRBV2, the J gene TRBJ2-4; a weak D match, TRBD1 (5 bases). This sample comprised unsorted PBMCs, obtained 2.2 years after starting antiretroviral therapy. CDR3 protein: CASGAKNIQYF. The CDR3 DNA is TGTGCCAGTGGGGCTAAAAACATTCAGTACTTC.